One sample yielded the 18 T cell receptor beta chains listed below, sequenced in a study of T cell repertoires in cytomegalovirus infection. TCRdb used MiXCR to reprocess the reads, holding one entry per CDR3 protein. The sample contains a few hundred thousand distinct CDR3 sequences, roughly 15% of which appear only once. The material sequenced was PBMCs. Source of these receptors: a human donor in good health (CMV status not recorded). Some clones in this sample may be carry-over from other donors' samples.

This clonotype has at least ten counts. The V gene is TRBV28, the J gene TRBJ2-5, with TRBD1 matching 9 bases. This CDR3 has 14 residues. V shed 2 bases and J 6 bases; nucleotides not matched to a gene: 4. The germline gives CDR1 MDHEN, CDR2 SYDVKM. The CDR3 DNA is TGTGCCAGCAGTTTAACAGGGGGCGGAAAGACCCAGTACTTC. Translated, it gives CASSLTGGGKTQYF.

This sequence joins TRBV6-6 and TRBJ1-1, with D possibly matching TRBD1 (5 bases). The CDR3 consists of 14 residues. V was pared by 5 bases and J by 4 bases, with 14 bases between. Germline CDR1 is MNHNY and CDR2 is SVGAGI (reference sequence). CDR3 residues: CASSQSGGPTEAFF. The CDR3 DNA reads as TGTGCCAGCAGTCAGAGCGGGGGACCCACTGAAGCTTTCTTT.

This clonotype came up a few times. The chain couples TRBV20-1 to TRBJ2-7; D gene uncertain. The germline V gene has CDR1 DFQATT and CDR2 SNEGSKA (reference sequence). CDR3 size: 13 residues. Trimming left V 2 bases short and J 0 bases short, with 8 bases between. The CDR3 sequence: CSARKGSSYEQYF. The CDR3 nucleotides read TGCAGTGCTAGAAAGGGTAGCTCCTACGAGCAGTACTTC.

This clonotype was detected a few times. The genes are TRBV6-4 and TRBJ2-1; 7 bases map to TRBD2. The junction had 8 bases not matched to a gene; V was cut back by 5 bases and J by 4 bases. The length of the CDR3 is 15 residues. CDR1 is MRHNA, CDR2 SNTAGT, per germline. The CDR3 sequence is CASSFRDYYYNEQFF. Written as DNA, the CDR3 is TGTGCCAGCAGTTTCCGGGACTACTATTACAATGAGCAGTTCTTC.

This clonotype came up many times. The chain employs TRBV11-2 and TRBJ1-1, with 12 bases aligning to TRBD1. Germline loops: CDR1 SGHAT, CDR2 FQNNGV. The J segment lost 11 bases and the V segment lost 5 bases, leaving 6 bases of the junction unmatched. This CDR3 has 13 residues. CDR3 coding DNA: TGTGCCAGCAGCCGGGACAGGGGGCGAGAGGCTTTCTTT. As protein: CASSRDRGREAFF.

CDR3: CSANGQGMRETQYF. DNA for the CDR3: TGCAGTGCTAACGGACAGGGGATGCGGGAGACCCAGTACTTC. This chain connects TRBV20-1 to TRBJ2-5; 9 positions match TRBD1. CDR1 and CDR2 (germline): DFQATT, SNEGSKA (reference sequence). V lost 4 bases, J lost 5 bases, and 8 bases stayed unmatched. The CDR3 totals 14 residues.

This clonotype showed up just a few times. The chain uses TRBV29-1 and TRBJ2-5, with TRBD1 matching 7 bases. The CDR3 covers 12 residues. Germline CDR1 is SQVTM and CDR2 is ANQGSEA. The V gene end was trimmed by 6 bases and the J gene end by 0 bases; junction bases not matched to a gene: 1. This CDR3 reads CSVGTDQETQYF. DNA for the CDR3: TGCAGCGTGGGGACAGACCAAGAGACCCAGTACTTC.

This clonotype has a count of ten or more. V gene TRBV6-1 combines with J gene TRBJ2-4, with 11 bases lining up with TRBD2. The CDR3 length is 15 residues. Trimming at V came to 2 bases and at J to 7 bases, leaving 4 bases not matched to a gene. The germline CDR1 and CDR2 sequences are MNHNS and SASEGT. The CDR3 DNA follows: TGTGCCAGCAGTGAATGGAGGACTAGCGGGAACATTCAGTACTTC. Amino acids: CASSEWRTSGNIQYF.

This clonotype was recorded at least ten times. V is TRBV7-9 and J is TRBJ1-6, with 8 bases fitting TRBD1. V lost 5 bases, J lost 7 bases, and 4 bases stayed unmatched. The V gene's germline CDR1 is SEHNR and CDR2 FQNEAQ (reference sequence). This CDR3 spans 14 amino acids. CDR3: CASSEDRANSPLHF. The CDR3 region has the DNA TGTGCCAGCAGCGAGGACAGGGCAAATTCACCCCTCCACTTT.

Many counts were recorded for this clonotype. CDR3 nucleotide sequence: TGTGCCAGCAGCTTACCAGTAAACGAGCAGTTCTTC. This gives the protein CASSLPVNEQFF. The chain links TRBV7-2 to TRBJ2-1; D call uncertain. The CDR3 covers 12 residues. The V gene's germline CDR1 is SGHTA and CDR2 FQGNSA. V lost 2 bases and J 10 bases, leaving 9 bases between the germline ends.

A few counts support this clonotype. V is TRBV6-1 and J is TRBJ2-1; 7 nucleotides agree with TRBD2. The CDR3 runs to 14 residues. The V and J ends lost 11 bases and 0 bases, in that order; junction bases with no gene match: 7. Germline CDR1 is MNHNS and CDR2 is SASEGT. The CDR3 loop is CAGLAGTSYNEQFF. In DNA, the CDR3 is TGTGCCGGTTTAGCGGGTACCTCCTACAATGAGCAGTTCTTC.

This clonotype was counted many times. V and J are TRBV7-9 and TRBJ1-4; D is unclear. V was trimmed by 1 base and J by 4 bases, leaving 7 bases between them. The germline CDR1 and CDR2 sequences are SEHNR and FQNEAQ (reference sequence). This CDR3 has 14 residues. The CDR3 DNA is TGTGCCAGCAGCTTAGGGACGGATAATGAAAAACTGTTTTTT. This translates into CASSLGTDNEKLFF.

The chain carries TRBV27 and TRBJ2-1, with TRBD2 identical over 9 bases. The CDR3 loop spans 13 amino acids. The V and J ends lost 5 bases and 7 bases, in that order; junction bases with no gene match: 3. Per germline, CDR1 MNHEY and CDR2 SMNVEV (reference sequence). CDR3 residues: CASSGLAPNEQFF. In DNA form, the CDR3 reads TGTGCCAGCAGTGGACTAGCGCCTAATGAGCAGTTCTTC.

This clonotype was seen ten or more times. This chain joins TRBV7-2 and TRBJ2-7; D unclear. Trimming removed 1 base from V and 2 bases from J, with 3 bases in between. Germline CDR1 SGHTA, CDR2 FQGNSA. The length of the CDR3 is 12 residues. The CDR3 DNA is TGTGCCAGCAGCTTAGTTGCCTACGAGCAGTACTTC. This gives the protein CASSLVAYEQYF.

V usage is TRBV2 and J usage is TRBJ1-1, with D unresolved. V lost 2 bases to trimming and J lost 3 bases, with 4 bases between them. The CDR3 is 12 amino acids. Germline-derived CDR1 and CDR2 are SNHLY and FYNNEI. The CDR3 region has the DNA TGTGCCAGCAGTGAACTGCACACTGAAGCTTTCTTT. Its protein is CASSELHTEAFF. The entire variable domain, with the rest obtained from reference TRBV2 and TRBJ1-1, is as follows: EPEVTQTPSHQVTQMGQEVILRCVPISNHLYFYWYRQILGQKVEFLVSFYNNEISEKSEIFDDQFSVERPDGSNFTLKIRSTKLEDSAMYFCASSELHTEAFFGQGTRLTVV.

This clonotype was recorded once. CDR3 DNA sequence: TGTGCCAGCAGCCACCGGCCCGGGGTCAATGAGCAGTTCTTC. It translates to CASSHRPGVNEQFF. The chain carries TRBV14 and TRBJ2-1, with D possibly matching TRBD2 (5 bases). Germline CDR1 SGHDN, CDR2 FVKESK. Trimming cost V 3 bases and J 6 bases, with 12 bases left between them. This CDR3 contains 14 residues.

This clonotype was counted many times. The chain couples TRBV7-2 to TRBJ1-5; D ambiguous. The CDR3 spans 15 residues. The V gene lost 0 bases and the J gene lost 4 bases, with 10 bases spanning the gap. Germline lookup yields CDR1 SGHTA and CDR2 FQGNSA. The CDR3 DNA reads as TGTGCCAGCAGCTTAGCGCCGACTGTTAATCAGCCCCAGCATTTT. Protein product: CASSLAPTVNQPQHF.

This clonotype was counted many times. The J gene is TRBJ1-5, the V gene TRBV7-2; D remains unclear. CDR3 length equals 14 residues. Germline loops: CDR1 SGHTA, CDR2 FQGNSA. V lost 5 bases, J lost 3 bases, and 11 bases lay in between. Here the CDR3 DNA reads TGTGCCAGCAGCCCCTTTTGGGACAATCAGCCCCAGCATTTT. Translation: CASSPFWDNQPQHF.